The clone carrying this TCR beta chain was detected only a few times. Its antigen remains unidentified. The source of the sample is a study of regulatory T cells in long-lasting Graves disease. Points from the study as a whole: Persistent patients had more shared public clonotypes (fewer than 3,000) than new patients (about 900).

With 2 bases clipped from V and 2 bases from J, the junction kept 7 bases outside the gene matches. This CDR3 region has 15 residues. The V gene's germline CDR1 is SGHRS and CDR2 YFSETQ. Regarding time point: persistent/refractory GD, antithyroid drugs over 5 years with positive TRAb. Construction of the TCR library relied on RNA isolated from PBMCs. EDTA tubes received about 9.6 milliliters of drawn peripheral blood. In building TCR beta libraries, iRepertoire HTBI primers were used together with Arm-PCR of CDR3 regions. Via MiXCR, TCRdb re-called the multiplex PCR reads, giving one row per CDR3 protein. The sample includes roughly 300,000 distinct CDR3 sequences, around a fifth of them seen just once.

The sequences come from peripheral blood mononuclear cells (PBMCs), collected when the disease was refractory, from a patient treated with antithyroid drugs. The source is a female donor with Graves disease. This sequence joins TRBV5-1 and TRBJ2-7; TRBD2 matches at 7 bases. This CDR3 is CASSFSAGEAYEQYF. Here the CDR3 DNA reads TGCGCCAGCAGCTTTTCTGCGGGAGAAGCCTACGAGCAGTACTTC.